This T cell receptor (beta chain) was identified in a study of regulatory T cells in long-lasting Graves disease. This clonotype was observed a handful of times. CDR3 regions were amplified by Arm-PCR using iRepertoire HTBI primers to build TCR beta libraries. MiXCR, applied by TCRdb to the multiplex PCR reads, yields one record per CDR3 protein. The repertoire consists of 400,000 to 500,000 distinct CDR3 sequences, with around 14% occurring once and the leading ten covering 16%. The time point denotes: newly diagnosed GD, antithyroid drugs for less than 3 months. Isolated PBMC RNA provided the starting material for the TCR library. It was American Thyroid Association guidelines that determined Graves' disease diagnosis. Trimming left V 5 bases short and J 4 bases short, with 12 bases between. Germline V gene data show CDR1 as SGHRS and CDR2 as YFSETQ. CDR3 size: 13 residues. These data were also filed under a second study, of T cells in Graves' hyperthyroidism and ophthalmopathy.

The material was peripheral blood mononuclear cells (PBMCs), obtained at new diagnosis, from a patient treated with antithyroid drugs. This TCR was recovered from a woman aged 25 to 39 with Graves disease. The rearrangement links TRBV5-1 to TRBJ1-2, with D possibly TRBD1 on 6 matching bases. The CDR3 region is CASRSGGLYGYTF. The CDR3 DNA reads as TGCGCCAGCAGGTCCGGGGGGCTCTATGGCTACACCTTC.